This T cell receptor (beta chain) was recorded in a study of cytomegalovirus exposure and HLA in healthy donors. Study summary: Genotyping showed around four fifths of roughly 400 donors falling in the Caucasian-associated ancestry cluster. The study, taken as a whole, reports: Sequencing likely produced, as an artifact, a cluster of highly shared sequence variants. Generally TCR sequences proved uncommon, though certain public TCRs appeared in numerous donors. Across donors, presence/absence analyses took sequencing depth to be roughly uniform.

60 Vbeta and 13 Jbeta primers were used in PCR. The method was immunoSEQ multiplex PCR; TCRdb's version includes in-frame clones alone and lacks a portion of them. The sample yields about 170,000 clones, approximately 70% seen once. A remark on this clone: Its antigen is not known.

Trimming removed 6 bases at V and 3 bases at J, with 14 bases between. Germline CDR1 is SGHTA and CDR2 is FQGTGA. The CDR3 totals 14 residues. The sequencing sample was made of PBMCs. The rearrangement links TRBV7-3 to TRBJ1-1, with a tentative D call TRBD1 (6 bases). The TCR comes from a man in his forties in good health and CMV-seropositive. The CDR3 sequence: CASRPTGKYTEAFF. The CDR3 DNA is TGTGCCAGCAGACCCACAGGGAAGTACACTGAAGCTTTCTTT.